This T cell receptor (beta chain) was profiled in a study of blood T cell repertoires in COVID-19. The authors' processing: How many nucleated cells were present was estimated from reference gene primer amplification. Some clones are missing from TCRdb's copy, which holds only in-frame ones; the method was immunoSEQ multiplex PCR. The D gene and trimming were derived from the DNA, and the V and J assignments and clone size from that table. The sample consists of approximately 140,000 clones, more than 75% of them appearing once. Germline values: CDR1 MNHNS, CDR2 SASEGT. The CDR3 length is 13 residues. V was clipped by 1 base and J by 7 bases, with 8 bases between them.

The sequence was collected from a man in his 70s with acute or convalescent COVID-19. Sequences were obtained from peripheral blood. The V call is TRBV6-1, the J call TRBJ1-5; D is ambiguous. The DNA of the CDR3 is TGTGCCAGCAGTGAAGGAGGAGGACAGCCCCAGCATTTT. Translating it yields CASSEGGGQPQHF.